The next 9 T cell receptor delta chains were all read from a single sample in a study of gammadelta T cells in human blood. TCRdb re-identified clones in the RT-PCR reads via CATT. The data contain 1,000 or so delta-chain clones, 8% to 8.5% of them singletons. Sequences were obtained from non-Vgamma9Vdelta2 gamma-delta T cells from adult blood. These receptors were collected from a human donor.

This clone qualifies as medium-sized. The V and J genes are TRDV1 and TRDJ1; TRDD3 aligns across 12 bases. Germline trimming cut 3 bases from V and 3 bases from J; bases unmatched to any gene: 8. CDR3 length: 17 amino acids. Germline V gene lookup returns CDR1 TSWWSYY and CDR2 QGS. CDR3 DNA sequence: TGTGCTCTTGGGGACGTACTGGGGGATACAGAAGCCGATAAACTCATCTTT. Translation gives CALGDVLGDTEADKLIF.

By proportion, this clone is medium-sized. The germline gene is not matched at one end of the junction; a read error may be the cause. The chain employs TRDV1 and TRDJ1, with TRDD3 matching 12 bases. CDR1 TSWWSYY and CDR2 QGS come from the germline V gene. The CDR3 runs 20 residues. In nucleotides, the CDR3 is TGTGCTCTTGGGGAATGGGAAGTCCCGAGTACTGGGGGATACACAGATAAACTCATCTTT. Amino acid sequence: CALGEWEVPSTGGYTDKLIF.

This clone is large (0.1 to 1%) within its sample. The same CDR3 can be traced to other DNA sequences in this sample. The rearrangement joins TRDV1 to TRDJ3; 8 positions match TRDD3. The V gene's germline CDR1 is TSWWSYY and CDR2 QGS. The ends lost 0 bases at V and 3 bases at J; junction bases unmatched: 25. This CDR3 is 25 amino acids long. The CDR3 DNA is TGTGCTCTTGGGGAACTGACGCCCTCTAACTGGGGGGATGCCGCAACGAGCTGGGACACCCGACAGATGTTTTTC. Its translation: CALGELTPSNWGDAATSWDTRQMFF.

This clone is categorized as medium-sized. The chain uses TRDV3 and TRDJ1; TRDD3 matches at 12 bases. The germline gives CDR1 TVYSNPD, CDR2 GDNSRS (reference sequence). The V segment lost 0 bases and the J segment 0 bases; nucleotides outside the gene matches: 29. The CDR3 totals 24 residues. The CDR3 nucleotides are TGTGCCTTTAGATTGGTGGGTTCCTGGAAAGTACTGGGGGATACACCTAGGTACACCGATAAACTCATCTTT. Its protein product is CAFRLVGSWKVLGDTPRYTDKLIF.

This clone is classed as medium-sized. This rearrangement joins TRDV3 to TRDJ1; 9 bases align to TRDD3. Germline values: CDR1 TVYSNPD, CDR2 GDNSRS (reference sequence). The CDR3 has 17 amino acids. The V gene end was trimmed by 5 bases and the J gene end by 1 base; junction bases not matched to a gene: 17. The CDR3 DNA sequence: TGTGCCCTAAAATACGTTTTGGGGGATATGGGCACCGATAAACTCATCTTT. It translates to CALKYVLGDMGTDKLIF.

In its sample, this clone ranks as medium-sized. The chain is built from TRDV1 and TRDJ1, with 11 bases aligning to TRDD3. The germline gives CDR1 TSWWSYY, CDR2 QGS. The CDR3 is 20 residues long. The J segment lost 0 bases and the V segment lost 3 bases, leaving 15 bases of the junction unmatched. CDR3 region: CALGDPRVLGDTGYTDKLIF. DNA of the CDR3: TGTGCTCTTGGGGACCCACGGGTGCTGGGGGATACTGGTTACACCGATAAACTCATCTTT.

This clone appeared a few times. The V call is TRAV38-2/DV8, the J call TRDJ1; TRDD3 agrees at 11 bases. The CDR3 loop spans 22 amino acids. Trimming at V came to 7 bases and at J to 0 bases, leaving 26 bases not matched to a gene. The germline gives CDR1 TSESDYY, CDR2 QEAYKQQN. The CDR3 DNA reads TGTGCTTATCTCAGCGAATACCCCACTCTGGGGGATACTCCCAACGACACCGATAAACTCATCTTT. Residues: CAYLSEYPTLGDTPNDTDKLIF.

The V gene is TRDV1, the J gene TRDJ1; 13 bases line up with TRDD3. CDR1 and CDR2 (germline): TSWWSYY, QGS. V shed 0 bases and J 9 bases; nucleotides not matched to a gene: 22. The CDR3 has 21 amino acids. Here the CDR3 reads CALGELPSSLPSYWGIRQLIF. In nucleotides, the CDR3 is TGTGCTCTTGGGGAACTCCCTTCCTCACTCCCCTCCTACTGGGGGATACGGCAACTCATCTTT.

This clone is medium-sized by share. The chain has TRDV1 and TRDJ1; 8 bases align to TRDD3. This CDR3 is 20 amino acids long. CDR1 TSWWSYY and CDR2 QGS come from the germline V gene. The V gene end was trimmed by 3 bases and the J gene end by 0 bases; junction bases not matched to a gene: 18. The CDR3 sequence is CALGENLLVLGVHYTDKLIF. As DNA, the CDR3 is TGTGCTCTTGGGGAGAACCTCTTAGTACTGGGGGTTCACTACACCGATAAACTCATCTTT.